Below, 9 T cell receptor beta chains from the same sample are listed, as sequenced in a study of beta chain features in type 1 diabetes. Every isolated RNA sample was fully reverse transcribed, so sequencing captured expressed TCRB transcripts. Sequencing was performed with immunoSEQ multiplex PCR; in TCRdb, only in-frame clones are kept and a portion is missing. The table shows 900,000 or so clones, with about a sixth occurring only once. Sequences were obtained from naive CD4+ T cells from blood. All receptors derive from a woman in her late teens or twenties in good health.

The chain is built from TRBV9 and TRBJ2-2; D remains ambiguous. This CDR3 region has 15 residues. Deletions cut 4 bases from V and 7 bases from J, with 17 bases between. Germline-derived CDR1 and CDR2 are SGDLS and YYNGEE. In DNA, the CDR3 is TGTGCCAGCAGCCTTAGATCTAGTATCAGCGGGGAGCTGTTTTTT. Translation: CASSLRSSISGELFF.

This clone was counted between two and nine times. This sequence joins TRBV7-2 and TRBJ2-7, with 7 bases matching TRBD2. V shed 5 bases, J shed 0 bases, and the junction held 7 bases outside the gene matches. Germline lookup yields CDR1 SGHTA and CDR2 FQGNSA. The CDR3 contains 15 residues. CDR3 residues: CASSQLATVSYEQYF. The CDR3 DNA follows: TGTGCCAGCAGCCAACTAGCGACCGTCTCCTACGAGCAGTACTTC.

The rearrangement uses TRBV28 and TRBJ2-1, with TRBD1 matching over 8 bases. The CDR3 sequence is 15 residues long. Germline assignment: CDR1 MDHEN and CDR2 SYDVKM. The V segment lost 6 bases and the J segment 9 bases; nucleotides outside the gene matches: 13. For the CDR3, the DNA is TGTGCCAGCAGCAACCTTGGACAGGGACGGGGTGAGCAGTTCTTC. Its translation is CASSNLGQGRGEQFF.

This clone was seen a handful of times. CDR3 nucleotides: TGTGCCAGCAGCTTTCGACGGAATAATGAAAAACTGTTTTTT. This encodes CASSFRRNNEKLFF. V usage is TRBV7-2 and J usage is TRBJ1-4, with D unresolved. CDR1 and CDR2 from the germline V gene are SGHTA and FQGNSA. The V end lost 3 bases, the J end lost 4 bases, and 9 bases lay between the germline ends. The CDR3 extends over 14 amino acids.

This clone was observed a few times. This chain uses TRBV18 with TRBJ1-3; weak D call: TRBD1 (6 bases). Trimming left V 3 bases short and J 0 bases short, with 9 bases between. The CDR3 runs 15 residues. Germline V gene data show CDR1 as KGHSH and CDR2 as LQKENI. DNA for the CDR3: TGTGCCAGCTCACCTGGGACACTCTCTGGAAACACCATATATTTT. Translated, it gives CASSPGTLSGNTIYF.

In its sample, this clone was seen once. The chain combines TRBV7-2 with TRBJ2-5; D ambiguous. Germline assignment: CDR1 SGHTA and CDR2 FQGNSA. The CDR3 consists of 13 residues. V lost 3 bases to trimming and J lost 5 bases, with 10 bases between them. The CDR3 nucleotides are TGTGCCAGCAGCTTGCCCCAGTTGGAGACCCAGTACTTC. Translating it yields CASSLPQLETQYF.

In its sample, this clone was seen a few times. The CDR3 reads CASSVDLTAGVTQYF. DNA for the CDR3: TGTGCCAGCAGCGTAGATCTGACAGCGGGAGTCACGCAGTACTTC. The V gene is TRBV9, the J gene TRBJ2-5; 8 bases align to TRBD2. CDR3 length: 15 amino acids. Germline CDR1 is SGDLS and CDR2 is YYNGEE. V was clipped by 0 bases and J by 11 bases; unmatched bases: 12.

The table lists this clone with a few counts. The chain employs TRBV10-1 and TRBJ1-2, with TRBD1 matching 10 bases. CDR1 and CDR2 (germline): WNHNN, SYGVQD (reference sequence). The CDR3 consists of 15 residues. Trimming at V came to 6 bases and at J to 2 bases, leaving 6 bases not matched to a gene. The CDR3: CASSPGQGSNYGYTF. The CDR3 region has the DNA TGCGCCAGCAGCCCGGGACAGGGGTCCAACTATGGCTACACCTTC.

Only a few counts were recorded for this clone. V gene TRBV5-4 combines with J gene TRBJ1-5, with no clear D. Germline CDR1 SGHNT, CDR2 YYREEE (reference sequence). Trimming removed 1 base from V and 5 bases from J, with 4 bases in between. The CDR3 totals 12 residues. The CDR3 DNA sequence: TGTGCCAGCAGCTTGCCAGATCAGCCCCAGCATTTT. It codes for CASSLPDQPQHF.